The T cell receptor beta chain described here comes from a study of beta chain features in type 1 diabetes. The study reverse transcribed the entire isolated RNA, so it sequenced expressed TCRB transcripts. Repertoires were generated with immunoSEQ multiplex PCR, while TCRdb's copy carries only in-frame clones and drops some. The sample holds hundreds of thousands of clones, over 12% seen once. A word on this clone: Its antigen remains unknown. Other DNA sequences in this specimen translate into the identical CDR3.

The germline gives CDR1 SGHRS, CDR2 YFSETQ. CDR3 length: 14 residues. The junction had 7 bases not matched to a gene; V was cut back by 4 bases and J by 6 bases. The study, taken as a whole, reports: TCRB CDR3s were moderately but significantly shorter in Type 1 diabetes patients in all four CD4+ subsets.

This sequence joins TRBV5-1 and TRBJ2-3; TRBD1 agrees at 8 bases. This TCR derives from a man aged 18 to 30 with type 1 diabetes. The source material was naive CD4+ T cells from blood. The CDR3 DNA reads TGCGCCAGCAGCCGAGGACAGGGTGGGGATACGCAGTATTTT. It translates to CASSRGQGGDTQYF.